The 24 T cell receptor beta chains below were found in one sample sequenced in a study of blood T cells in healthy people across ages (dated by TCRdb to the mid-2010s). Libraries were prepared through 5' RACE. TCRdb records Illumina HiSeq 2500 as the sequencer. A second PCR of roughly 7 to 11 cycles was performed with a sample-barcoded 5' primer and a J-beta primer mix. In TCRdb, the public reads were trimmed at Q25 with fastp and aligned with MiXCR, with productive beta chains retained. Entries that share a CDR3 protein sequence are merged under the most common genes and DNA. For this sample the table gives under 950,000 distinct CDR3 sequences, of which around a fifth were detected only once. The top ten constitute around 22% of the sample. Material: blood. These receptors all come from an older man in good health.

This clonotype was found a few times. The chain carries TRBV7-9 and TRBJ1-4; D uncertain. This CDR3 comprises 12 residues. Germline-derived CDR1 and CDR2 are SEHNR and FQNEAQ (reference sequence). Trimming removed 2 bases at V and 8 bases at J, with 6 bases between. CDR3 DNA: TGTGCCAGCAGCTTAAGTTGGGAAAAACTGTTTTTT. This translates into CASSLSWEKLFF.

The sample holds one count of this clonotype. V gene TRBV4-3 combines with J gene TRBJ1-2; 10 bases line up with TRBD1. With V trimmed by 0 bases and J by 7 bases, 5 bases remained unmatched. The CDR3 runs to 15 residues. Germline CDR1 LGHNA, CDR2 YSLEER. CDR3 bases: TGCGCCAGCAGCCAAGAGGTGGACAGGGGGTTTGGCTACACCTTC. Encoded protein: CASSQEVDRGFGYTF.

The chain links TRBV28 to TRBJ1-1; D not certain. Trimming pared 4 bases from V and 5 bases from J, leaving 11 bases between. Germline CDR1 reads MDHEN; CDR2 reads SYDVKM. CDR3 size: 13 residues. The CDR3 DNA sequence: TGTGCCAGCAGTTCAGTCTCCAATACTGAAGCTTTCTTT. As protein: CASSSVSNTEAFF. Full variable domain (outside the CDR3, taken from reference TRBV28 and TRBJ1-1): DVKVTQSSRYLVKRTGEKVFLECVQDMDHENMFWYRQDPGLGLRLIYFSYDVKMKEKGDIPEGYSVSREKKERFSLILESASTNQTSMYLCASSSVSNTEAFFGQGTRLTVV.

The chain has TRBV12-3 or TRBV12-4 and TRBJ1-2, with 8 positions matching TRBD1. This CDR3 has 15 amino acids. The ends lost 6 bases at V and 7 bases at J; junction bases unmatched: 13. As DNA, the CDR3 is TGTGCCAGCAGCACGTCGGCTCAGGGGGCGGTTGGCTACACCTTC. It specifies CASSTSAQGAVGYTF.

The gene calls are TRBV4-1 and TRBJ2-2, with a possible D match to TRBD2 (5 bases). Germline V gives CDR1 MGHRA, CDR2 YSYEKL. The CDR3 sequence is 14 residues long. Trimming removed 1 base at V and 6 bases at J, with 9 bases between. CDR3 residues: CASSQVGVAGELFF. The CDR3 DNA reads TGCGCCAGCAGCCAAGTGGGAGTCGCCGGGGAGCTGTTTTTT.

This chain joins TRBV19 and TRBJ2-7, with TRBD2 identical over 10 bases. The J call could be wrong; TRBJ2-1 is a better fit for the DNA end. Germline lookup yields CDR1 LNHDA and CDR2 SQIVND (reference sequence). This CDR3 region has 14 residues. The CDR3 DNA sequence: TGTGCCAGCAGTCTTAGCGGGAGGCCAAATGAGCAGTTCTTC. Translation: CASSLSGRPNEQFF.

A few counts support this clonotype. Germline is not matched at one junction end, which may reflect a read error. This chain connects TRBV5-1 to TRBJ2-1, with D possibly being TRBD2 (5 bases). This CDR3 is built from 15 residues. Germline V gene lookup returns CDR1 SGHRS and CDR2 YFSETQ. In nucleotides, the CDR3 is TGCGCCAGCAGCTTCCAAGGACTGGTTTACAATGAGCAGTTCTTT. Residues: CASSFQGLVYNEQFF.

The chain joins TRBV11-2 to TRBJ2-2; 7 bases are shared with TRBD1. CDR1 is SGHAT, CDR2 FQNNGV, per germline. Trimming at V came to 2 bases and at J to 5 bases, leaving 8 bases not matched to a gene. The length of the CDR3 is 16 residues. The chain's CDR3 is CASSLPPGQPTGELFF. The CDR3 nucleotides read TGTGCCAGCAGCTTACCTCCGGGACAGCCGACCGGGGAGCTGTTTTTT.

Ten or more counts support this clonotype. V usage is TRBV4-1 and J usage is TRBJ2-7; D unresolved. The CDR3 contains 14 residues. Germline V gene lookup returns CDR1 MGHRA and CDR2 YSYEKL. V lost 1 base, J lost 0 bases, and 7 bases lay in between. This CDR3 is CASSQGHSSYEQYF. CDR3 in DNA: TGCGCCAGCAGCCAAGGTCACAGCTCCTACGAGCAGTACTTC.

The chain combines TRBV6-5 with TRBJ1-1; D might be TRBD1 (5 bases). Germline V CDR1 and CDR2: MNHEY, SVGAGI. The V and J ends lost 2 bases and 1 base respectively, with 8 bases between them. This CDR3 contains 14 residues. The CDR3 region has the DNA TGTGCCAGCAGTTACATCGACAGGAACACTGAAGCTTTCTTT. Its translation: CASSYIDRNTEAFF.

V usage is TRBV7-2 and J usage is TRBJ2-5; no clear D. Germline V gene data show CDR1 as SGHTA and CDR2 as FQGNSA. Trimming shortened V by 2 bases and J by 5 bases, and 6 bases separated the two germline ends. The CDR3 has 12 amino acids. The CDR3 DNA is TGTGCCAGCAGCTTATTTCCGGAGACCCAGTACTTC. Its translation is CASSLFPETQYF.

The genes are TRBV6-1 and TRBJ1-2; 7 bases fit TRBD1. The length of the CDR3 is 16 residues. CDR1 and CDR2 from the germline V gene are MNHNS and SASEGT. V shed 7 bases and J 5 bases; nucleotides not matched to a gene: 16. CDR3 coding DNA: TGTGCCAGCACAGGACAGGCCGGGCTAGTGGGGTATGGCTACACCTTC. This translates into CASTGQAGLVGYGYTF.

In this sample, this clonotype turned up a few times. V gene TRBV11-2 combines with J gene TRBJ2-1; 9 nucleotides agree with TRBD2. This CDR3 region has 14 residues. With 6 bases clipped from V and 6 bases from J, the junction kept 6 bases outside the gene matches. CDR1 and CDR2 (germline): SGHAT, FQNNGV. The CDR3 coding sequence is TGTGCCAGCAGGTTGACTAGCGGTATCAATGAGCAGTTCTTC. This sequence encodes CASRLTSGINEQFF. Full variable domain (remainder filled in from reference TRBV11-2 and TRBJ2-1): EAGVAQSPRYKIIEKRQSVAFWCNPISGHATLYWYQQILGQGPKLLIQFQNNGVVDDSQLPKDRFSAERLKGVDSTLKIQPAKLEDSAVYLCASRLTSGINEQFFGPGTRLTVL.

The V and J genes are TRBV20-1 and TRBJ2-5, with D tentatively TRBD2 (6 bases). Trimming took off 3 bases at V and 1 base at J, with 18 bases between the two ends. The CDR3 consists of 16 residues. The germline V gene has CDR1 DFQATT and CDR2 SNEGSKA (reference sequence). CDR3 sequence reads: CSARGRPLASQETQYF. The CDR3 region has the DNA TGCAGTGCTAGGGGCCGACCCCTAGCGTCCCAAGAGACCCAGTACTTC.

This clonotype occurred a few times. The junction shows a germline mismatch at one end, possibly a read error. The V and J genes are TRBV7-9 and TRBJ2-1; tentative D call: TRBD2 (5 bases). This CDR3 has 13 amino acids. Germline values: CDR1 SEHNR, CDR2 FQNEAQ (reference sequence). The CDR3: CAGSLANYKTQFF. CDR3 coding DNA: TGTGCCGGCAGCTTAGCGAACTACAAGACGCAGTTCTTC.

The rearrangement uses TRBV18 and TRBJ1-5; D may be TRBD1 (5 bases). Trimming removed 2 bases at V and 0 bases at J, with 17 bases between. Looked up from germline, CDR1 is KGHSH and CDR2 is LQKENI. This CDR3 is built from 18 residues. CDR3 in DNA: TGTGCCAGCTCACCATCAGGGAAAGCGGATTATAGCAATCAGCCCCAGCATTTT. Protein sequence: CASSPSGKADYSNQPQHF. Full variable domain (missing parts from reference TRBV18 and TRBJ1-5): NAGVMQNPRHLVRRRGQEARLRCSPMKGHSHVYWYRQLPEEGLKFMVYLQKENIIDESGMPKERFSAEFPKEGPSILRIQQVVRGDSAAYFCASSPSGKADYSNQPQHFGDGTRLSIL.

This clonotype has just a few counts. The chain links TRBV7-8 to TRBJ2-5; D gene uncertain. The CDR3 length is 17 residues. Trimming removed 6 bases from V and 1 base from J, with 21 bases in between. The V gene's germline CDR1 is SGHVS and CDR2 FQNEAQ. In nucleotides, the CDR3 is TGTGCCAGCAGAGAGAGAGTAGTCATGGCTGGCCAAGAGACCCAGTACTTC. As protein: CASRERVVMAGQETQYF.

The chain carries TRBV6-5 and TRBJ1-2; TRBD1 matches at 8 bases. V was pared by 4 bases and J by 5 bases, with 6 bases of the junction left unmatched. The CDR3 sequence is 14 residues long. The germline CDR1 and CDR2 sequences are MNHEY and SVGAGI. CDR3 in amino acids: CASSSNRGGYGYTF. The CDR3 DNA reads TGTGCCAGCAGTTCGAACAGGGGGGGTTATGGCTACACCTTC.

This clonotype was observed a few times. This chain links TRBV6-5 with TRBJ1-4; the match to TRBD1 covers 7 bases. Germline V gene lookup returns CDR1 MNHEY and CDR2 SVGAGI. This CDR3 has 14 amino acids. J lost 8 bases, V lost 6 bases, and 9 bases had no gene match. The CDR3 coding sequence is TGTGCCAGCAGATTGACAGGGTTGAGCGAAAAACTGTTTTTT. Residues: CASRLTGLSEKLFF.

The chain recombines TRBV27 with TRBJ1-5; D unresolved. Germline loops: CDR1 MNHEY, CDR2 SMNVEV (reference sequence). The CDR3 totals 13 residues. Trimming removed 5 bases at V and 5 bases at J, with 10 bases between. As DNA, the CDR3 is TGTGCCAGCAGTATCGTCGGGCATCAGCCCCAGCATTTT. It codes for CASSIVGHQPQHF.

The chain is built from TRBV12-3 or TRBV12-4 and TRBJ1-3, with D possibly being TRBD1 (5 bases). The length of the CDR3 is 13 residues. Trimming stripped 6 bases from V and 2 bases from J, with 8 bases between. The CDR3 nucleotides are TGTGCCAGCAGGGACATTACTGGAAACACCATATATTTT. Protein sequence: CASRDITGNTIYF.

The V call is TRBV2, the J call TRBJ1-1; TRBD1 might be the D (6 bases). The CDR3 sequence is 14 residues long. Trimming cost V 6 bases and J 0 bases, with 11 bases left between them. Per germline, CDR1 SNHLY and CDR2 FYNNEI. The CDR3 DNA sequence: TGTGCCAGCAGAAGGACAGACCTGAACACTGAAGCTTTCTTT. This codes for CASRRTDLNTEAFF.

This clonotype was picked up a small number of times. The chain carries TRBV9 and TRBJ2-1, with 9 bases fitting TRBD2. CDR3 length equals 15 residues. The germline V gene has CDR1 SGDLS and CDR2 YYNGEE. V shed 4 bases, J shed 7 bases, and the junction held 9 bases outside the gene matches. The CDR3, as DNA: TGTGCCAGCAGCCCTCGCCCTAGCGGGAATAATGAGCAGTTCTTC. Its translation is CASSPRPSGNNEQFF. Filled out from reference TRBV9 and TRBJ2-1, the complete variable domain reads DSGVTQTPKHLITATGQRVTLRCSPRSGDLSVYWYQQSLDQGLQFLIQYYNGEERAKGNILERFSAQQFPDLHSELNLSSLELGDSALYFCASSPRPSGNNEQFFGPGTRLTVL.

This clonotype has just a few counts. V and J are TRBV19 and TRBJ2-3, with 7 bases matching TRBD1. The CDR3 runs to 13 residues. Germline CDR1 is LNHDA and CDR2 is SQIVND (reference sequence). V was pared by 7 bases and J by 10 bases, with 11 bases of the junction left unmatched. CDR3 bases: TGTGCCAGTACTCAGGGGCGGCAGGGGGCGCAGTATTTT. As protein: CASTQGRQGAQYF.